Presented here are 9 T cell receptor beta chains from one specimen sequenced in a study of T cell responses to AZD1222 COVID-19 vaccine. TCRdb keeps only in-frame clones here, not all; method: immunoSEQ multiplex PCR. The sample records about 180,000 clones, approximately 94% being singletons. The sample here was peripheral blood, taken 28 days after the second AZD1222 dose. The receptors here all came from an adult who received the AZD1222 COVID-19 vaccine.

This chain connects TRBV6-6 to TRBJ2-1; 7 positions agree with TRBD1. V dropped 7 bases and J dropped 7; count of bases not matched to a gene: 13. Germline CDR1 and CDR2: MNHNY and SVGAGI (reference sequence). The CDR3 contains 15 residues. Here the CDR3 reads CASKAGTAVGNEQFF. In DNA, the CDR3 is TGTGCCAGCAAAGCCGGGACAGCGGTGGGAAATGAGCAGTTCTTC.

This chain joins TRBV19 and TRBJ2-1; tentatively, D is TRBD1 (6 bases). V was shortened by 1 base and J by 1 base, with 8 bases between the two germline ends. In germline, CDR1 is LNHDA, CDR2 SQIVND (reference sequence). This CDR3 region has 15 residues. CDR3 DNA: TGTGCCAGTAGTATAGCCGGACAGTCCTACAATGAGCAGTTCTTC. This translates into CASSIAGQSYNEQFF.

The chain joins TRBV7-3 to TRBJ2-1, with 8 nucleotides matching TRBD2. Germline CDR1 SGHTA, CDR2 FQGTGA. Losses at the gene ends were 1 base for V and 10 bases for J; bases not matched to a gene: 9. The CDR3 has 15 amino acids. This CDR3 is CASSLRSGGPGEQFF. CDR3 bases: TGTGCCAGCAGCTTAAGGTCGGGAGGGCCGGGGGAGCAGTTCTTC.

V gene TRBV2 combines with J gene TRBJ1-5; D is perhaps TRBD1 (6 bases). Trimming pared 7 bases from V and 2 bases from J, leaving 18 bases between. Germline V gene data show CDR1 as SNHLY and CDR2 as FYNNEI. There are 16 residues in the CDR3. CDR3 bases: TGTGCCAGCACTCCCGAGGGCAGGGGAGGCAATCAGCCCCAGCATTTT. Protein product: CASTPEGRGGNQPQHF.

This clone was seen more than once but under ten times. The V gene is TRBV7-9, the J gene TRBJ1-6; 7 nucleotides line up with TRBD1. V lost 0 bases, J lost 4 bases, and 6 bases stayed unmatched. Germline CDR1 and CDR2: SEHNR and FQNEAQ (reference sequence). The CDR3 runs 17 residues. The CDR3 sequence is CASSLADGTEYNSPLHF. CDR3 coding DNA: TGTGCCAGCAGCTTAGCTGACGGGACAGAGTATAATTCACCCCTCCACTTT.

The CDR3 sequence is CASTPSGGELFF. The CDR3 nucleotides are TGTGCCAGCACCCCGAGTGGGGGGGAGCTGTTTTTT. This sequence joins TRBV5-5 and TRBJ2-2; D gene unclear. The CDR3 covers 12 residues. The V gene's germline CDR1 is SGHKS and CDR2 YYEKEE (reference sequence). The ends were cut back, 6 bases at V and 8 bases at J, with 11 bases in the middle.

CDR3 region: CASSLGQIIQETQYF. The CDR3, as DNA: TGTGCCAGCAGCTTAGGACAGATCATCCAAGAGACCCAGTACTTC. V usage is TRBV7-8 and J usage is TRBJ2-5; tentatively, D is TRBD1 (5 bases). Germline V gene data show CDR1 as SGHVS and CDR2 as FQNEAQ. There are 15 residues in the CDR3. Trimming took off 1 base at V and 1 base at J, with 10 bases between the two ends.

This chain uses TRBV19 with TRBJ1-2; D gene unclear. This CDR3 is built from 12 residues. The V end lost 8 bases, the J end lost 5 bases, and 12 bases lay between the germline ends. Germline V gives CDR1 LNHDA, CDR2 SQIVND (reference sequence). In DNA form, the CDR3 reads TGTGCCAGTGCCCCTCCCGGATATGGCTACACCTTC. It codes for CASAPPGYGYTF.

The V and J genes are TRBV2 and TRBJ1-5, with D hard to call. V lost 3 bases and J lost 0, with 6 bases in between. This CDR3 spans 14 amino acids. Germline lookup yields CDR1 SNHLY and CDR2 FYNNEI. In nucleotides, the CDR3 is TGTGCCAGCAGTGAGGTTAATAGCAATCAGCCCCAGCATTTT. It translates to CASSEVNSNQPQHF.